This T cell receptor beta chain was captured by sequencing in a study of long-term antiretroviral therapy in people with HIV. Study-wide results and limits: An increase in diversity followed ART, yet levels stayed below transplant donor controls.

The germline CDR1 and CDR2 sequences are SGHDT and YYEEEE. V lost 7 bases to trimming and J lost 6 bases, with 15 bases between them. This CDR3 is built from 13 residues. In this sample, this clone turned up once. The target antigen is unknown. Version v3.0 of the immunoSEQ assay ran at survey level. The target of sequencing was roughly 40,000-50,000 T-cell genomes per sample. Assay used: immunoSEQ multiplex PCR; TCRdb lists only in-frame clones, some missing. The sample shows around 30,000 clones, approximately 85% of them seen only once. The receptor was isolated from a man in his late teens or twenties with HIV. The material was unsorted PBMCs, obtained about 3.3 years after starting antiretroviral therapy. This sequence joins TRBV5-6 and TRBJ2-3; maybe TRBD1 (6 bases). CDR3 amino acids: CASGVSGVDTQYF. The CDR3 nucleotides are TGTGCCAGCGGGGTATCAGGGGTGGATACGCAGTATTTT.